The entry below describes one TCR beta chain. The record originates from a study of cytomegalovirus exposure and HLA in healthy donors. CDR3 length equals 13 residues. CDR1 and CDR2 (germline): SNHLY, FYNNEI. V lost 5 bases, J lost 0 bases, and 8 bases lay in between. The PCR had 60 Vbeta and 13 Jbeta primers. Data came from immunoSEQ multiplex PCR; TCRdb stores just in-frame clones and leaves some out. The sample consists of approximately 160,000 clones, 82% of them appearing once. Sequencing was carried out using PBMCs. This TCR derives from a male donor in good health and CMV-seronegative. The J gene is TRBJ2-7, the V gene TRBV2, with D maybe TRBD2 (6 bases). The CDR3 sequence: CASSLRDSYEQYF. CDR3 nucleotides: TGTGCCAGCAGTTTGCGGGACTCCTACGAGCAGTACTTC.